A single sample gave rise to the 26 T cell receptor beta chains below, sequenced in a study of T cells in Graves' hyperthyroidism and ophthalmopathy. RNA transcripts gave rise to amplified TCR beta CDR3 regions. During a first-round RT-PCR of the TCR CDR3, the HTBI primer set was used. TCRdb recomputed calls from the multiplex PCR reads with MiXCR, one row per CDR3 protein. The data contain about 740,000 distinct CDR3 sequences, 12% to 15% of them singletons. The specimen sequenced was blood. The receptors derive from a woman between 18 and 30 years old with Graves' hyperthyroidism.

This clonotype was observed a few times. This CDR3 reads CASSEAVGDDGYTF. Written as DNA, the CDR3 is TGTGCCAGCAGTGAAGCAGTGGGGGACGACGGCTACACCTTC. The chain combines TRBV6-1 with TRBJ1-2, with a weak D call TRBD1 (5 bases). The germline gives CDR1 MNHNS, CDR2 SASEGT. The V gene lost 0 bases and the J gene lost 8 bases, with 13 bases spanning the gap. This CDR3 has 14 amino acids.

This clonotype was seen only a few times. The chain uses TRBV5-1 and TRBJ2-5; D remains unclear. Trimming removed 4 bases from V and 1 base from J, with 8 bases in between. Germline CDR1 reads SGHRS; CDR2 reads YFSETQ. This CDR3 has 13 residues. The DNA for the CDR3 is TGCGCCAGCAGCATCACCCTCCAAGAGACCCAGTACTTC. Amino acid sequence: CASSITLQETQYF.

This clonotype was seen many times. The chain is built from TRBV18 and TRBJ2-1; tentatively, D is TRBD1 or TRBD2 (5 bases each). Germline lookup yields CDR1 KGHSH and CDR2 LQKENI. This CDR3 region has 15 residues. The V gene lost 6 bases and the J gene lost 0 bases, with 12 bases spanning the gap. The CDR3 loop reads CASSPGPPSYNEQFF. The CDR3 nucleotides read TGTGCCAGCTCCCCGGGACCCCCCTCCTACAATGAGCAGTTCTTC.

This sequence joins TRBV7-9 and TRBJ2-7; D possibly corresponds to TRBD1 (7 bases). The V end was cut by 3 bases, the J end by 4 bases, with 16 bases between. Germline CDR1 reads SEHNR; CDR2 reads FQNEAQ (reference sequence). The CDR3 is made up of 15 amino acids. CDR3 DNA sequence: TGTGCCAGCAGCTTTGAAAGACAGGGACTTTACGAGCAGTACTTC. This translates into CASSFERQGLYEQYF. The complete variable domain, with remaining parts taken from reference TRBV7-9 and TRBJ2-7, reads DTGVSQNPRHKITKRGQNVTFRCDPISEHNRLYWYRQTLGQGPEFLTYFQNEAQLEKSRLLSDRFSAERPKGSFSTLEIQRTEQGDSAMYLCASSFERQGLYEQYFGPGTRLTVT.

About this clonotype: This may be a read error, as it is one base from a much larger clone. The rearrangement joins TRBV15 to TRBJ2-3, with 8 bases aligning to TRBD2. Germline CDR1 is LNHNV and CDR2 is YYDKDF (reference sequence). This CDR3 has 18 residues. CDR3 sequence (DNA): TGTGCCACCAGCAGAGCAAAGGCTAGCGGGTCTTTTTCGGATATGCAGTATTTT. Amino acids: CATSRAKASGSFSDMQYF. The entire variable domain, with the rest obtained from reference TRBV15 and TRBJ2-3, is as follows: DAMVIQNPRYQVTQFGKPVTLSCSQTLNHNVMYWYQQKSSQAPKLLFHYYDKDFNNEADTPDNFQSRRPNTSFCFLDIRSPGLGDTAMYLCATSRAKASGSFSDMQYFGPGTRLTVL.

This clonotype was detected ten times or more. The V gene is TRBV24-1, the J gene TRBJ1-5, with TRBD1 matching over 8 bases. The CDR3 extends over 15 amino acids. Losses at the gene ends were 4 bases for V and 4 bases for J; bases not matched to a gene: 5. Germline assignment: CDR1 KGHDR and CDR2 SFDVKD. This chain's CDR3 is CATSDQTGDNQPQHF. DNA of the CDR3: TGTGCCACCAGTGACCAGACAGGGGATAATCAGCCCCAGCATTTT.

The gene calls are TRBV3-1 and TRBJ2-1; 9 bases match TRBD1. The V gene end was trimmed by 4 bases and the J gene end by 4 bases; junction bases not matched to a gene: 5. The CDR3 covers 15 residues. CDR1 and CDR2 (germline): LGHDT, YNNKEL (reference sequence). CDR3 DNA sequence: TGTGCCAGCAGCCGTACAGGGGGCTTTTACAATGAGCAGTTCTTC. This encodes CASSRTGGFYNEQFF.

This clonotype was found many times. The J gene is TRBJ2-7, the V gene TRBV6-1; 8 bases line up with TRBD2. Trimming removed 5 bases from V and 9 bases from J; junction bases left unmatched: 6. The length of the CDR3 is 12 residues. Germline values: CDR1 MNHNS, CDR2 SASEGT. The CDR3 sequence: CASSFGRDLQYF. CDR3 nucleotide sequence: TGTGCCAGCAGTTTCGGGAGGGATTTGCAGTACTTC.

The sample holds many counts of this clonotype. V usage is TRBV3-1 and J usage is TRBJ1-1; 8 bases fit TRBD1. After removal of 7 bases from V and 2 bases from J, the junction contained 6 bases not matched to a gene. This CDR3 has 14 amino acids. Germline CDR1 LGHDT, CDR2 YNNKEL (reference sequence). The CDR3 is CASTRTGTNTEAFF. The CDR3 DNA is TGTGCCAGCACCAGGACAGGGACAAACACTGAAGCTTTCTTT. The variable domain in full, with the rest retrieved from reference TRBV3-1 and TRBJ1-1, is DTAVSQTPKYLVTQMGNDKSIKCEQNLGHDTMYWYKQDSKKFLKIMFSYNNKELIINETVPNRFSPKSPDKAHLNLHINSLELGDSAVYFCASTRTGTNTEAFFGQGTRLTVV.

This clonotype occurred many times. The CDR3 nucleotides read TGTGCCAGCAGCGTAGTCCCCTCCAATGAGCAGTTCTTC. This codes for CASSVVPSNEQFF. The V call is TRBV9, the J call TRBJ2-1; D unresolved. The V end was cut by 0 bases, the J end by 6 bases, with 7 bases between. CDR3 length equals 13 residues. The germline V gene has CDR1 SGDLS and CDR2 YYNGEE.

Ten or more counts support this clonotype. The chain couples TRBV7-2 to TRBJ2-1; D not certain. CDR3 length equals 15 residues. V gave up 3 bases and J gave up 5 bases, with 14 bases separating them. The germline V gene has CDR1 SGHTA and CDR2 FQGNSA. CDR3 residues: CASSFRLSPNNEQFF. The CDR3 region has the DNA TGTGCCAGCAGCTTTCGACTCAGTCCAAACAATGAGCAGTTCTTC.

This clonotype was observed a few times. The chain employs TRBV6-9 and TRBJ2-5, with a possible D match to TRBD1 (6 bases). This CDR3 comprises 14 residues. Trimming removed 2 bases at V and 2 bases at J, with 9 bases between. Germline V lookup: CDR1 MNHGY, CDR2 SVAAGI. The chain's CDR3 is CASSYAGQQETQYF. CDR3 DNA sequence: TGTGCCAGCAGTTATGCTGGACAGCAAGAGACCCAGTACTTC.

Many counts were recorded for this clonotype. The chain is built from TRBV12-3 or TRBV12-4 and TRBJ1-5; D ambiguous. The CDR3 consists of 14 residues. V was clipped by 0 bases and J by 4 bases, with 7 bases between them. The CDR3 DNA follows: TGTGCCAGCAGTTTAGCCTCTCAGAATCAGCCCCAGCATTTT. Its protein product is CASSLASQNQPQHF.

Comments on this clonotype: Being one base from a much bigger clone, this may be a read error. This chain uses TRBV3-1 with TRBJ1-1; D is perhaps TRBD1 (5 bases). The CDR3 is 13 amino acids. CDR1 LGHDT and CDR2 YNNKEL come from the germline V gene (reference sequence). Trimming shortened V by 6 bases and J by 5 bases, and 13 bases separated the two germline ends. This CDR3 reads CASRGRGITEAFF. CDR3 DNA sequence: TGTGCCAGCAGGGGACGGGGGATTACTGAAGCTTTCTTT.

This clonotype was seen ten or more times. The rearrangement joins TRBV18 to TRBJ2-3; 11 positions agree with TRBD2. V lost 6 bases to trimming and J lost 2 bases; unmatched junction nucleotides: 7. CDR1 KGHSH and CDR2 LQKENI come from the germline V gene. This CDR3 is 16 amino acids long. The DNA of the CDR3 is TGTGCCAGCTCGCCGGGACTAGCGGTAAACACAGATACGCAGTATTTT. As protein: CASSPGLAVNTDTQYF.

This clonotype was picked up many times. The rearrangement links TRBV28 to TRBJ2-5; D ambiguous. Germline CDR1 MDHEN, CDR2 SYDVKM. The CDR3 totals 16 residues. Trimming shortened V by 7 bases and J by 2 bases, and 20 bases separated the two germline ends. Here the CDR3 reads CASTPSLGVQQETQYF. For the CDR3, the DNA is TGTGCCAGCACCCCCTCGCTCGGTGTACAGCAAGAGACCCAGTACTTC.

This clonotype was recorded a few times. This chain joins TRBV9 and TRBJ1-2; 9 bases match TRBD1. Germline V CDR1 and CDR2: SGDLS, YYNGEE. Losses at the gene ends were 2 bases for V and 2 bases for J; bases not matched to a gene: 4. This CDR3 has 15 residues. The CDR3 here is CASSVVTGGNYGYTF. The DNA for the CDR3 is TGTGCCAGCAGCGTCGTGACAGGGGGGAACTATGGCTACACCTTC.

This clonotype was counted at least ten times. This chain joins TRBV20-1 and TRBJ2-5, with unresolved D. V lost 1 base and J lost 3, with 12 bases in between. Germline lookup yields CDR1 DFQATT and CDR2 SNEGSKA (reference sequence). This CDR3 contains 14 residues. The CDR3 nucleotides are TGCAGTGCTAGAGTTAAGCTAAGGAAAGAGACCCAGTACTTC. This codes for CSARVKLRKETQYF.

Many counts were recorded for this clonotype. This rearrangement joins TRBV28 to TRBJ2-7; D is perhaps TRBD2 (5 bases). V dropped 11 bases and J dropped 3 bases, with 20 bases sitting between them. This CDR3 has 14 residues. Germline-derived CDR1 and CDR2 are MDHEN and SYDVKM. Here the CDR3 DNA reads TGTGCCTCCCATAATAGGGCGGGCTTCTACGAGCAGTACTTC. Translation: CASHNRAGFYEQYF. Full variable domain (missing parts from reference TRBV28 and TRBJ2-7): DVKVTQSSRYLVKRTGEKVFLECVQDMDHENMFWYRQDPGLGLRLIYFSYDVKMKEKGDIPEGYSVSREKKERFSLILESASTNQTSMYLCASHNRAGFYEQYFGPGTRLTVT.

In its sample, this clonotype was seen a few times. This sequence joins TRBV6-1 and TRBJ1-2; D call uncertain. The CDR3 loop spans 14 amino acids. Trimming stripped 3 bases from V and 4 bases from J, with 12 bases between. CDR1 MNHNS and CDR2 SASEGT come from the germline V gene. The CDR3 nucleotides read TGTGCCAGCAGTGAGAATCCGGGGATCTATGGCTACACCTTC. This encodes CASSENPGIYGYTF.

Many counts were recorded for this clonotype. The chain is built from TRBV2 and TRBJ1-1; D unclear. Trimming cost V 5 bases and J 0 bases, with 10 bases left between them. CDR1 and CDR2 from the germline V gene are SNHLY and FYNNEI. The CDR3 contains 14 residues. The CDR3 DNA sequence: TGTGCCAGCAGTTACAACACGGTGAACACTGAAGCTTTCTTT. Its protein product is CASSYNTVNTEAFF.

This clonotype has just a few counts. This chain's CDR3 is CASSFPGSHTEAFF. CDR3 sequence (DNA): TGTGCCAGCAGCTTTCCAGGATCCCACACTGAAGCTTTCTTT. The V call is TRBV11-2, the J call TRBJ1-1; D unresolved. V dropped 3 bases and J dropped 3 bases, with 11 bases sitting between them. This CDR3 is 14 amino acids long. Germline-derived CDR1 and CDR2 are SGHAT and FQNNGV.

This clonotype was counted ten times or more. The chain joins TRBV30 to TRBJ2-7; no firm D call. The CDR3 sequence is 11 residues long. CDR1 is GTSNPN and CDR2 is SVGIG in the germline V gene (reference sequence). The V gene lost 4 bases and the J gene lost 4 bases, with 8 bases spanning the gap. The CDR3 nucleotides are TGTGCCTGGACTAGTAGTTACGAGCAGTACTTC. Encoded protein: CAWTSSYEQYF.

A remark on this clonotype: A much larger clone is a single base away; this may be a read error. This chain joins TRBV7-9 and TRBJ2-3; 7 bases are a match to TRBD1. V dropped 2 bases and J dropped 5; count of bases not matched to a gene: 16. Germline V gene lookup returns CDR1 SEHNR and CDR2 FQNEAQ (reference sequence). This CDR3 contains 18 residues. For the CDR3, the DNA is TGTGCCAGCAGCTTACCACTTGTCCGGGACAGAGCAGGAGATACGCAGTATTTT. This translates into CASSLPLVRDRAGDTQYF.

This clonotype was found a few times. The chain uses TRBV24-1 and TRBJ2-1; TRBD1 matches 7 bases. This CDR3 has 15 amino acids. V gave up 9 bases and J gave up 5 bases; unmatched junction bases: 12. Germline V gene sequence: CDR1 KGHDR, CDR2 SFDVKD. CDR3 nucleotides: TGTGCCACCTCCACTTTAGGGACAGCTAACAATGAGCAGTTCTTC. It yields the protein CATSTLGTANNEQFF.

This clonotype was seen only a few times. V is TRBV20-1 and J is TRBJ2-6, with unresolved D. Germline CDR1 and CDR2: DFQATT and SNEGSKA (reference sequence). The V end lost 1 base, the J end lost 0 bases, and 13 bases lay between the germline ends. There are 17 residues in the CDR3. CDR3 amino acids: CSARVFELGSGANVLTF. CDR3 bases: TGCAGTGCTAGAGTCTTCGAATTGGGCTCTGGGGCCAACGTCCTGACTTTC.